This T cell receptor beta chain emerged from a study of metastatic and nonmetastatic thyroid tumors. The germline CDR1 and CDR2 sequences are LNHNV and YYDKDF (reference sequence). The CDR3 runs to 13 residues. V lost 4 bases and J 4 bases, leaving 9 bases between the germline ends. By share, this clone counts as medium-sized (0.01 to 0.1%). TCRdb re-called the PCR reads with MiXCR. The data contain tens of thousands of clones, 17% of them singletons. Until they underwent thyroid surgery, no patient had received any treatment. The sequenced sample was tumor tissue. This clonotype originated in a female donor with papillary thyroid cancer or a benign thyroid nodule (not recorded which). Some clones in this sample may be carry-over from other donors' samples. The rearrangement uses TRBV15 and TRBJ2-3; possibly TRBD2 for D (5 bases). In DNA form, the CDR3 reads TGTGCCACCAGCAACCGGCGGGCAGATACGCAGTATTTT. This encodes CATSNRRADTQYF.